The present T cell receptor beta chain was sequenced within a study of blood T cell repertoires in COVID-19 (TCRdb year 2020). The study in broad terms: Samples from collaborators originated in the United States, Italy and Spain and spanned both the acute and convalescent phases of COVID-19. The prospective study material was composed of cDNA or gDNA derived from T cells, B-cell-depleted T cells, or PBMCs. The dataset comprised deeply sampled blood TCRbeta repertoires from subjects exposed to, actively infected with, or recovered from COVID-19. The repertoires were released in a freely available public database intended as a resource for research on the immune response to SARS-CoV-2. The samples were drawn from the first 160 participants of the ongoing ImmuneRACE study and from 950 to 1,500 subjects provided by 6 global collaborators. The sample metadata nearly always contained a de-identified subject ID, COVID-19 status, age in years and sex. HLA class I and class II types, where available, came from metadata supplied by the sample provider rather than from assay-based typing.

The germline V gene (reference sequence) sets CDR1 to GTSNPN and CDR2 to SVGIG. The CDR3 numbers 16 residues from cysteine through phenylalanine. The only DNA kept is the CDR3, 48 bases in frame from the first base. V is clipped by 0 bases and J by 6 bases, and the sequence between their germline boundaries is 15 bases long. One collaborating source in Seattle enrolled patients while the patients were actively infected and followed the patients over time throughout the course of disease. Whole blood was collected in K2EDTA tubes by collaborating institutions according to the institutions' own protocols. For TCRbeta analysis, collaborators shipped samples as frozen whole blood, isolated PBMCs, or DNA extracted from either of those sample types. TCRbeta CDR3 regions were amplified from genomic DNA using the immunoSEQ Assay, a bias-controlled multiplex PCR. In the source study's methods: The number of nucleated cells in each sample was estimated from the amplification of reference gene primers within the assay. Sequence reads were collapsed and filtered to measure the absolute abundance of every unique TCRbeta CDR3 rearrangement. For each sample, productive Simpson clonality was calculated as the square root of Simpson's diversity index over productive rearrangements. Drawn from immuneACCESS, this table holds only the in-frame rearrangements with V and J called that TCRdb kept. Clones are partly lost; checked studies trace under half to an unresolved V gene and leave the rest unexplained. The V and J calls and the clone size are those of that table, but D and trimming were determined from the DNA. The sample has nearly 200,000 clones on record, about 82% of them singletons. The ten largest clonotypes hold about 0.91% of the sample.

This clone came up once. This receptor's antigen is unknown. No base-level quality is on record; no much larger clone is a single base apart. Results and caveats for the whole study, not just this receptor: The quantity of clinical and demographic metadata differed by source and by participant and was supplied without curation.

Here the chain combines TRBV30 and TRBJ1-6; the D region possibly corresponds to TRBD1 (5 bases align). The source of this sequence is a man between 60 and 70 years old with COVID-19, enrolled during active disease. Sequenced input: peripheral blood. The DNA reads TGTGCCTGGAGTGTCATGGGGCCGGCCCCTAATTCACCCCTCCACTTT. Its amino acids are CAWSVMGPAPNSPLHF.